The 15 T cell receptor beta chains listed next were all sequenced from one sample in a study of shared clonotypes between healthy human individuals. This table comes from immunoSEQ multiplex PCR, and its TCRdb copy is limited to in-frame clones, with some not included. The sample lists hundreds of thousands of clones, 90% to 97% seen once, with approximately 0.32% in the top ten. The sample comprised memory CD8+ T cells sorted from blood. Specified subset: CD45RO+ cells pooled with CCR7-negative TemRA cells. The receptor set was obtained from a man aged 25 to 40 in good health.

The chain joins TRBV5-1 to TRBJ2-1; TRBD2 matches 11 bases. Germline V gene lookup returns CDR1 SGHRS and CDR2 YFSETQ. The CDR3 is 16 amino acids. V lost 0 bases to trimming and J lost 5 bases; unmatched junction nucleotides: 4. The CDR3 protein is CASSLEPLAGDNEQFF. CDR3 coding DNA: TGCGCCAGCAGCTTGGAACCACTAGCGGGAGACAATGAGCAGTTCTTC. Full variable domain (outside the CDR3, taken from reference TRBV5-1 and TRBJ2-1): KAGVTQTPRYLIKTRGQQVTLSCSPISGHRSVSWYQQTPGQGLQFLFEYFSETQRNKGNFPGRFSGRQFSNSRSEMNVSTLELGDSALYLCASSLEPLAGDNEQFFGPGTRLTVL.

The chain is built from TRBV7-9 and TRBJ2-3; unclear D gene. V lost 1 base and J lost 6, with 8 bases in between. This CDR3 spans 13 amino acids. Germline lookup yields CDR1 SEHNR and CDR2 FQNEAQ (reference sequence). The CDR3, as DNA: TGTGCCAGCAGCTTAGGAGGAGCGGATACGCAGTATTTT. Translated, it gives CASSLGGADTQYF. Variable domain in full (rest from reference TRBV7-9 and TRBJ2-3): DTGVSQNPRHKITKRGQNVTFRCDPISEHNRLYWYRQTLGQGPEFLTYFQNEAQLEKSRLLSDRFSAERPKGSFSTLEIQRTEQGDSAMYLCASSLGGADTQYFGPGTRLTVL.

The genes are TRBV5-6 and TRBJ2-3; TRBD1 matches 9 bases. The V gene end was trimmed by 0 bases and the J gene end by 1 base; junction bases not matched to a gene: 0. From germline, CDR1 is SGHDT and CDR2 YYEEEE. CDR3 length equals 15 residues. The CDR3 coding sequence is TGTGCCAGCAGCTTGGACAGGGGGCGCACAGATACGCAGTATTTT. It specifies CASSLDRGRTDTQYF.

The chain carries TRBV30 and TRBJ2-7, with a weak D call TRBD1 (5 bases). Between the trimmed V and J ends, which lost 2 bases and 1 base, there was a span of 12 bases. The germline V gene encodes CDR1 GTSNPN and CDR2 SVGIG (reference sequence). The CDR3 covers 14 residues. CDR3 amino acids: CAWSTTALSYEQYF. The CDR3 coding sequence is TGTGCCTGGAGTACGACAGCCCTGTCCTACGAGCAGTACTTC.

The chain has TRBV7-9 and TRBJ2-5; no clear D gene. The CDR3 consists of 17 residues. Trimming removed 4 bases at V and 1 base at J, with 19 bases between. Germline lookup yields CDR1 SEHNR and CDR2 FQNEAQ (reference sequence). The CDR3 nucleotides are TGTGCCAGCAGCTCCGGGTCCTTTCAATCTCGCCAAGAGACCCAGTACTTC. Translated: CASSSGSFQSRQETQYF. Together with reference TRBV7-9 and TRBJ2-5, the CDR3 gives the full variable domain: DTGVSQNPRHKITKRGQNVTFRCDPISEHNRLYWYRQTLGQGPEFLTYFQNEAQLEKSRLLSDRFSAERPKGSFSTLEIQRTEQGDSAMYLCASSSGSFQSRQETQYFGPGTRLLVL.

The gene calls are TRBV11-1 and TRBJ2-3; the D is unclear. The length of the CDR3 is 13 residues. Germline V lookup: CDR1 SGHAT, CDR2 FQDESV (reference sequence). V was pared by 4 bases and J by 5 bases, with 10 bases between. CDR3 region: CASSSLRRDTQYF. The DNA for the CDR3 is TGTGCCAGCAGCTCCCTGCGGCGAGATACGCAGTATTTT.

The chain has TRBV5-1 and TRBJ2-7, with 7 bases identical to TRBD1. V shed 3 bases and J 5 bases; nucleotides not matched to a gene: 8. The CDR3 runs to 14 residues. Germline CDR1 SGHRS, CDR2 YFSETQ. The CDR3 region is CASSYFYQGDEQYF. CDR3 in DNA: TGCGCCAGCAGCTACTTTTACCAGGGGGACGAGCAGTACTTC.

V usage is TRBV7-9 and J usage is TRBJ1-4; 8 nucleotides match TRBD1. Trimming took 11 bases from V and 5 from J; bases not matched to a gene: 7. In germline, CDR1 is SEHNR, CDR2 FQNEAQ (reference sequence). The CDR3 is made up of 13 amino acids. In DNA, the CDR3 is TGTGCCGGCACAGGGGGTCCAAATGAAAAACTGTTTTTT. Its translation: CAGTGGPNEKLFF.

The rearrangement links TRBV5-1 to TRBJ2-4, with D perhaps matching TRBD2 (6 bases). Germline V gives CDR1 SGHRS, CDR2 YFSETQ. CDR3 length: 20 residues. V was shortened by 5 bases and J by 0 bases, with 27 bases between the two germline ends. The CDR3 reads CASSLTPRGSGLLAKNIQYF. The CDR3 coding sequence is TGCGCCAGCAGTTTGACGCCTCGAGGTAGCGGATTATTAGCCAAAAACATTCAGTACTTC.

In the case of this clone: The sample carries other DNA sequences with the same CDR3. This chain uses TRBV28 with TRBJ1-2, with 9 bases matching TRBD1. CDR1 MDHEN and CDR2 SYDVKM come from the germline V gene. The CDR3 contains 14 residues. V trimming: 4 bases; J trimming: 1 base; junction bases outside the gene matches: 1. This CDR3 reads CASSSTGGNYGYTF. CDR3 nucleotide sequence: TGTGCCAGCAGTTCGACAGGGGGTAACTATGGCTACACCTTC.

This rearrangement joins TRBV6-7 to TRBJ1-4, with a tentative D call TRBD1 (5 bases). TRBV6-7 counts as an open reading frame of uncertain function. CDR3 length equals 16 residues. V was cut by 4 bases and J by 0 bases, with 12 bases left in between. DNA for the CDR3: TGTGCCAGCAGTTCGGGACGTTATGCAACTAATGAAAAACTGTTTTTT. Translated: CASSSGRYATNEKLFF.

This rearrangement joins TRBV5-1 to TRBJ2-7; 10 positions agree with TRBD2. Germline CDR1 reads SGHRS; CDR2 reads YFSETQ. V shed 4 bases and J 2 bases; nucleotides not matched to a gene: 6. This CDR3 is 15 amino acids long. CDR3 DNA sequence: TGCGCCAGCAGCCGAGTAGCGGGAGGTCCCTACGAGCAGTACTTC. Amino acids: CASSRVAGGPYEQYF.

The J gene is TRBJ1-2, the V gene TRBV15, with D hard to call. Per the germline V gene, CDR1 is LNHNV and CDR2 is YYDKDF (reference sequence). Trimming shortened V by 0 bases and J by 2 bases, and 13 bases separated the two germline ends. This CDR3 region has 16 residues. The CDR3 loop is CATSRDSQATNYGYTF. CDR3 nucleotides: TGTGCCACCAGCAGAGATTCCCAGGCTACGAACTATGGCTACACCTTC.

The CDR3, as DNA: TGTGCCAGCAGCTTAGTCGCGGGAGCCTACGAGCAGTACTTC. It codes for CASSLVAGAYEQYF. V gene TRBV7-6 combines with J gene TRBJ2-7, with TRBD2 identical over 7 bases. Per germline, CDR1 SGHVS and CDR2 FNYEAQ. V trimming: 1 base; J trimming: 2 bases; junction bases outside the gene matches: 2. There are 14 residues in the CDR3.

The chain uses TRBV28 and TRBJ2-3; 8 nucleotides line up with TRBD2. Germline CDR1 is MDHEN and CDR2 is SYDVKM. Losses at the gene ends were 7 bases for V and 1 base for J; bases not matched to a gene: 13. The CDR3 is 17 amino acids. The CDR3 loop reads CASTGLGAGVRTDTQYF. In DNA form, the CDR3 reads TGTGCCAGCACCGGTTTGGGAGCGGGAGTCCGCACAGATACGCAGTATTTT.